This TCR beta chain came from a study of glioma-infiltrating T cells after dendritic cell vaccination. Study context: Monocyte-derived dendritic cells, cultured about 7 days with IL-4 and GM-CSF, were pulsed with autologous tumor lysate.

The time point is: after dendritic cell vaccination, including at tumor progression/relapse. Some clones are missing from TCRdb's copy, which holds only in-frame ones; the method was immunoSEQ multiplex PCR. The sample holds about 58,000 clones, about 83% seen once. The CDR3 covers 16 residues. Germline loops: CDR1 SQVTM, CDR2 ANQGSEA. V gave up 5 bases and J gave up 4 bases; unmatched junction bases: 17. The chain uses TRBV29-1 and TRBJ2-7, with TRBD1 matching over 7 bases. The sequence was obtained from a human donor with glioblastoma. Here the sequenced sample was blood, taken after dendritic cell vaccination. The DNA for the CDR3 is TGCAGCGTTCCCCCCCCCACAAACAGGGGAGCTTACGAGCAGTACTTC. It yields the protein CSVPPPTNRGAYEQYF.